The present T cell receptor beta chain was sequenced within a study of blood T cells in healthy people across ages. Study findings and constraints: PBMCs left unsorted prevented a conclusive naive versus antigen-experienced comparison.

CDR1 and CDR2 from the germline V gene are SQVTM and ANQGSEA. With V trimmed by 7 bases and J by 0 bases, 8 bases remained unmatched. This CDR3 contains 14 residues. A J-beta primer mix and a sample-barcoded 5' primer were used in a second PCR of roughly 7 to 12 cycles. TCRdb re-called the 5' RACE reads with MiXCR, one entry per CDR3 protein. Of roughly 720,000 distinct CDR3 sequences in the sample, 40% to 65% were seen once. Regarding this clonotype: Its antigen is still unknown.

The clonotype was recovered from an older man in good health. The rearrangement joins TRBV29-1 to TRBJ1-1; 7 positions agree with TRBD1. Material: blood. Here the CDR3 reads CSGGTAPMNTEAFF. CDR3 coding DNA: TGCAGCGGTGGGACAGCTCCTATGAACACTGAAGCTTTCTTT.